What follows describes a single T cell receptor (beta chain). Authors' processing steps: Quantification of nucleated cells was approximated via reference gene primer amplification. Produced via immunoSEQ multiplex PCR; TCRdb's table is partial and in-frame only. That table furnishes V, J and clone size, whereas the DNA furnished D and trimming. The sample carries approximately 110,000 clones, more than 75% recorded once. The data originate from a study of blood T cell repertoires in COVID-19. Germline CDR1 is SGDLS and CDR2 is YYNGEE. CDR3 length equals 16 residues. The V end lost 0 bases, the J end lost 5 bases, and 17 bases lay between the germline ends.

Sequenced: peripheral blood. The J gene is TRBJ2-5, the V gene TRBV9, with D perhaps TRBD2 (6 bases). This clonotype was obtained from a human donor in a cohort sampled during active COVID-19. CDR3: CASSVDWRGVVETQYF. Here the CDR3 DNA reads TGTGCCAGCAGCGTAGACTGGAGGGGAGTGGTGGAGACCCAGTACTTC.